The present TCR beta chain was sequenced within a study of T-cell reconstitution after alpha-beta-depleted transplantation in children. In its sample, this clonotype was seen many times. What it binds is not known. V lost 3 bases, J lost 4 bases, and 10 bases lay in between. The CDR3 sequence is 13 residues long. Preparation of the TCRbeta library used unique molecular identifiers. TCRdb used MiXCR to reprocess the PCR reads, holding one entry per CDR3 protein. The sample yields fewer than 700,000 distinct CDR3 sequences, 20% to 25% seen once. General study results and limits: The origin of high day-60 TCRbeta diversity in some patients lay in surviving recipient T cells and thymic progenitors. Counts and diversity of T cells one year after transplant came mostly from newly produced T cells.

The specimen was PBMCs, mostly from graft donor cells, collected 360 days after TCRalphabeta/CD19-depleted stem cell transplant. V is TRBV12-3 or TRBV12-4 and J is TRBJ2-7, with no clear D. The origin of this receptor is a boy under three years old who had a stem cell transplant for acute myeloid leukemia, so the T cells may come from the graft donor. The chain's CDR3 is CASSLNGPYEQYF. As DNA, the CDR3 is TGTGCCAGCAGTTTGAACGGTCCTTACGAGCAGTACTTC.